This TCR beta chain was found in a study of early T cells in non-severe SARS-CoV-2 infection. The table lists this clonotype with a few counts. Its antigen is unidentified. Each CDR3 protein is one row after TCRdb ran MiXCR on the 5' RACE reads. The repertoire includes under 70,000 distinct CDR3 sequences, around 13% of them detected once, and approximately 8.5% sits in the top ten. General observations from the study: Reliance on VDJdb matching favored anti-spike CD8 responses; private and CD4 specificities were missed.

Trimming took 0 bases from V and 2 from J, leaving 11 bases between them. The CDR3 contains 15 residues. CDR1 is SGHRS and CDR2 is YFSETQ in the germline V gene. The starting material was whole blood, obtained at baseline. This clonotype originated in an adult who was a healthcare worker with PCR-confirmed SARS-CoV-2 infection or an uninfected control (not recorded which). The genes are TRBV5-1 and TRBJ1-1; D gene ambiguous. The CDR3 nucleotides read TGCGCCAGCAGCTTGGCCGGCAGGAGCAACACTGAAGCTTTCTTT. Protein sequence: CASSLAGRSNTEAFF.